These 25 T cell receptor beta chains were all obtained from the same sample, sequenced in a study of T cell repertoires in cytomegalovirus infection. MiXCR, applied by TCRdb to the reads, yields one record per CDR3 protein. This sample has 600,000 to 800,000 distinct CDR3 sequences, with less than 25% found just once. Sequencing used CD8+ T cells from PBMCs. The receptors derive from a human donor in good health (CMV status not recorded). Some clones in this sample may be carry-over from other donors' samples.

The chain couples TRBV4-2 to TRBJ2-3; D is unclear. V gave up 4 bases and J gave up 0 bases, with 11 bases separating them. Germline CDR1 and CDR2: LGHNA and YNFKEQ. The CDR3 spans 15 residues. CDR3 nucleotides: TGTGCCAGCAGCCCATCGCCGGAAAGCACAGATACGCAGTATTTT. This codes for CASSPSPESTDTQYF.

The chain uses TRBV20-1 and TRBJ2-7, with a possible D match to TRBD1 (6 bases). The V gene lost 0 bases and the J gene lost 3 bases, with 15 bases spanning the gap. The germline CDR1 and CDR2 sequences are DFQATT and SNEGSKA (reference sequence). This CDR3 has 15 residues. The CDR3 nucleotides are TGCAGTGCTAGAGACGACACCGGGACATACTACGAGCAGTACGTC. Residues: CSARDDTGTYYEQYV.

The chain uses TRBV28 and TRBJ2-3, with TRBD1 matching over 7 bases. The V gene end was trimmed by 2 bases and the J gene end by 6 bases; junction bases not matched to a gene: 11. This CDR3 has 16 amino acids. Germline V CDR1 and CDR2: MDHEN, SYDVKM. The CDR3 bases are TGTGCCAGCAGTTTACTCCGACAGGGACCTCGGGATACGCAGTATTTT. This encodes CASSLLRQGPRDTQYF.

The chain carries TRBV7-9 and TRBJ2-5; the D is unclear. CDR1 is SEHNR, CDR2 FQNEAQ, per germline (reference sequence). V dropped 5 bases and J dropped 4 bases, with 8 bases sitting between them. The CDR3 runs to 12 residues. CDR3 DNA: TGTGCCAGCAGCGCGGACCCAGAGACCCAGTACTTC. Its protein is CASSADPETQYF.

The V gene is TRBV7-8, the J gene TRBJ2-2, with 8 bases fitting TRBD1. Germline V gene data show CDR1 as SGHVS and CDR2 as FQNEAQ. J lost 6 bases, V lost 5 bases, and 8 bases had no gene match. The CDR3 length is 15 residues. The CDR3 loop is CASSPRTGLSGELFF. In nucleotides, the CDR3 is TGTGCCAGCAGCCCTCGGACAGGGCTTTCCGGGGAGCTGTTTTTT.

The sample holds a few counts of this clonotype. The V gene is TRBV25-1, the J gene TRBJ2-1; D may be TRBD2 (5 bases). V gave up 7 bases and J gave up 7 bases, with 14 bases separating them. Germline values: CDR1 MGHDK, CDR2 SYGVNS. The CDR3 runs to 13 residues. The DNA of the CDR3 is TGTGCCAGCACCGAAAAGGGAGCAAATGAGCAGTTCTTC. Translation gives CASTEKGANEQFF.

As concerns this clonotype: A much larger clone sits a single nucleotide away, making a read error possible. The rearrangement links TRBV7-8 to TRBJ2-2, with D possibly matching TRBD2 (5 bases). This CDR3 has 17 amino acids. With 1 base removed from V and 1 base from J, the gap between germline ends came to 13 bases. The germline gives CDR1 SGHVS, CDR2 FQNEAQ. The CDR3 DNA reads TGTGCCAGCAGCTTAGGCCCCCGCGAGGGGAACACCGGGGAGCTGTTTTTT. Encoded protein: CASSLGPREGNTGELFF.

As regards this clonotype: A much larger clone is a single base away; this may be a read error. The rearrangement joins TRBV12-3 or TRBV12-4 to TRBJ2-1; 9 nucleotides match TRBD2. CDR3 size: 15 residues. With V trimmed by 11 bases and J by 3 bases, 11 bases remained unmatched. The CDR3 DNA is TGTGCCCGCAACGGAGCGGGGGGCATCTACAATGAGCAGTTCTTC. Translating it yields CARNGAGGIYNEQFF.

The table lists this clonotype with many counts. The gene calls are TRBV12-3 or TRBV12-4 and TRBJ1-2; D gene ambiguous. This CDR3 comprises 13 residues. Trimming removed 8 bases from V and 8 bases from J, with 18 bases in between. The CDR3 sequence: CASSLGSAEGYTF. CDR3 nucleotides: TGTGCCAGCTCCCTCGGTTCTGCCGAAGGCTACACCTTC.

The DNA for the CDR3 is TGTGCCAGCAGCCGGACAGGGCCCCAGCATTTT. Residues: CASSRTGPQHF. V gene TRBV12-3 or TRBV12-4 combines with J gene TRBJ1-5; TRBD1 matches at 7 bases. The junction had 2 bases not matched to a gene; V was cut back by 6 bases and J by 9 bases. CDR3 length: 11 amino acids.

J is TRBJ2-7 and V is TRBV28; D remains ambiguous. Germline values: CDR1 MDHEN, CDR2 SYDVKM. The CDR3 sequence is 13 residues long. Trimming removed 4 bases from V and 2 bases from J, with 9 bases in between. The CDR3 nucleotides are TGTGCCAGCAGTTCCGTCGACACCTACGAGCAGTACGTC. Its translation: CASSSVDTYEQYV.

This clonotype came up once. A read error may explain this, as a much larger clone is one base away. This chain uses TRBV7-6 with TRBJ2-5, with a weak D call TRBD2 (5 bases). There are 15 residues in the CDR3. Trimming pared 1 base from V and 2 bases from J, leaving 11 bases between. Germline V gene data show CDR1 as SGHVS and CDR2 as FNYEAQ. The CDR3 nucleotides read TGTGCCAGCAGCTTAGGACTAACGGGGCAAGAGACCCAGTACTTC. Amino acid sequence: CASSLGLTGQETQYF.

This clonotype was observed a few times. CDR3 bases: TGCGCCAGCAGCCACCCCCGGGCAAACAGGGGGGAGCTGTTTTTT. Amino acid sequence: CASSHPRANRGELFF. The J gene is TRBJ2-2, the V gene TRBV4-1, with a weak D call TRBD1 (5 bases). The CDR3 is 15 amino acids. The V end was cut by 3 bases, the J end by 8 bases, with 16 bases between. CDR1 and CDR2 (germline): MGHRA, YSYEKL.

This clonotype was detected many times. This chain joins TRBV7-9 and TRBJ1-1; D not resolved. The germline gives CDR1 SEHNR, CDR2 FQNEAQ (reference sequence). CDR3 length: 15 amino acids. Trimming shortened V by 3 bases and J by 0 bases, and 11 bases separated the two germline ends. CDR3: CASSFPQNMNTEAFF. The CDR3 DNA follows: TGTGCCAGCAGCTTCCCACAGAATATGAACACTGAAGCTTTCTTT. Based on the CDR3 plus reference TRBV7-9 and TRBJ1-1, the full variable domain is DTGVSQNPRHKITKRGQNVTFRCDPISEHNRLYWYRQTLGQGPEFLTYFQNEAQLEKSRLLSDRFSAERPKGSFSTLEIQRTEQGDSAMYLCASSFPQNMNTEAFFGQGTRLTVV.

The chain couples TRBV12-3 or TRBV12-4 to TRBJ1-1; D is possibly TRBD1 (6 bases). The CDR3 covers 13 residues. The ends were cut back, 5 bases at V and 5 bases at J, with 12 bases in the middle. In DNA, the CDR3 is TGTGCCAGCAGTGAAACAGGGACGACTGAAGCTTTCTTT. As protein: CASSETGTTEAFF.

CDR3 DNA sequence: TGCAGCGCCGGGAGACAGGGGGTAAACGGGGAGCTGTTTTTT. It yields the protein CSAGRQGVNGELFF. The J gene is TRBJ2-2, the V gene TRBV29-1; 9 nucleotides align to TRBD1. Germline-derived CDR1 and CDR2 are SQVTM and ANQGSEA. V dropped 7 bases and J dropped 7; count of bases not matched to a gene: 10. The CDR3 is 14 amino acids.

This rearrangement joins TRBV6-6 to TRBJ1-2; unclear D gene. The CDR3 length is 11 residues. The V end was cut by 5 bases, the J end by 5 bases, with 6 bases between. CDR1 and CDR2 from the germline V gene are MNHNY and SVGAGI (reference sequence). The CDR3 region has the DNA TGTGCCAGCAGTCAAAGTTATGGCTACACCTTC. Residues: CASSQSYGYTF.

The J gene is TRBJ2-2, the V gene TRBV10-3; the D gene is possibly TRBD1 (6 bases). The germline V gene has CDR1 ENHRY and CDR2 SYGVKD. The length of the CDR3 is 15 residues. V shed 8 bases and J shed 2 bases, with 15 bases lying between them. This CDR3 reads CAIRRVGANTGELFF. CDR3 bases: TGTGCCATCCGCCGAGTGGGGGCCAACACCGGGGAGCTGTTTTTT.

This clonotype was found a few times. The chain links TRBV6-2 or TRBV6-3 to TRBJ1-2, with D tentatively TRBD1 (5 bases). In germline, CDR1 is MNHEY, CDR2 SVGEGT. V was shortened by 0 bases and J by 8 bases, with 19 bases between the two germline ends. This CDR3 contains 16 residues. The CDR3 DNA reads as TGTGCCAGCAGTTACTCGACCAGGGCCTCCGTCATCGGCTACACCTTC. Translation gives CASSYSTRASVIGYTF.

The chain combines TRBV2 with TRBJ2-3; tentative D call: TRBD2 (7 bases). The CDR3 runs to 13 residues. Germline values: CDR1 SNHLY, CDR2 FYNNEI. With 9 bases removed from V and 5 bases from J, the gap between germline ends came to 15 bases. The CDR3: CASWGGPQDTQYF. The CDR3 coding sequence is TGTGCCAGTTGGGGGGGGCCTCAAGATACGCAGTATTTT. Based on the CDR3 plus reference TRBV2 and TRBJ2-3, the full variable domain is EPEVTQTPSHQVTQMGQEVILRCVPISNHLYFYWYRQILGQKVEFLVSFYNNEISEKSEIFDDQFSVERPDGSNFTLKIRSTKLEDSAMYFCASWGGPQDTQYFGPGTRLTVL.

This clonotype has only a few counts. V usage is TRBV29-1 and J usage is TRBJ2-2, with D perhaps matching TRBD1 or TRBD2 (6 bases each). CDR3 length: 16 amino acids. CDR1 SQVTM and CDR2 ANQGSEA come from the germline V gene. V was shortened by 0 bases and J by 7 bases, with 18 bases between the two germline ends. CDR3 protein: CSVEDERFGGIGELFF. The CDR3 bases are TGCAGCGTTGAAGATGAAAGGTTCGGGGGCATCGGGGAGCTGTTTTTT.

CDR3 sequence reads: CASYGMNTEAFF. The CDR3 DNA reads as TGTGCCAGCTACGGTATGAACACTGAAGCTTTCTTT. The chain is built from TRBV7-9 and TRBJ1-1; D unclear. Trimming removed 8 bases from V and 0 bases from J, with 7 bases in between. This CDR3 is 12 amino acids long. Germline V gene sequence: CDR1 SEHNR, CDR2 FQNEAQ (reference sequence).

This clonotype was recorded many times. This chain links TRBV6-5 with TRBJ2-7; D call uncertain. Germline loops: CDR1 MNHEY, CDR2 SVGAGI. V dropped 6 bases and J dropped 2 bases, with 23 bases sitting between them. The CDR3 consists of 17 residues. Here the CDR3 reads CASRFLRTPYSTYEQYF. The CDR3 bases are TGTGCCAGCAGATTCCTCCGGACCCCCTACTCGACCTACGAGCAGTACTTC.

This clonotype was detected only a few times. J is TRBJ1-6 and V is TRBV14; no clear D gene. This CDR3 comprises 14 residues. V dropped 0 bases and J dropped 9 bases, with 9 bases sitting between them. Germline CDR1 is SGHDN and CDR2 is FVKESK. In nucleotides, the CDR3 is TGTGCCAGCAGCCAAGAAGGTCGGGTTTCACCCCTCCACTTT. Protein sequence: CASSQEGRVSPLHF.

The chain combines TRBV29-1 with TRBJ2-1; possibly TRBD1 for D (6 bases). V lost 0 bases and J 9 bases, leaving 9 bases between the germline ends. From germline, CDR1 is SQVTM and CDR2 ANQGSEA. The CDR3 is made up of 12 amino acids. The CDR3 sequence is CSVEEWDTEQFF. DNA of the CDR3: TGCAGCGTTGAAGAGTGGGACACTGAGCAGTTCTTC.